The rows below give T cell receptor beta chains drawn from one sample of a study of OX40 agonist ivuxolimab in advanced cancers. Produced via immunoSEQ multiplex PCR; TCRdb's table is partial and in-frame only. In the table there are approximately 58,000 clones, roughly 89% of which are singletons. The material sequenced was CD4+ or CD8+ T cells sorted from blood, taken in a trial of the OX40 agonist ivuxolimab. These receptors came from an adult with an advanced solid tumor such as melanoma, head and neck, liver or kidney cancer. The CDR3 runs from the conserved cysteine through the conserved F or W. The D gene is left open where the match is weak.

TRBV2,TRBJ2-3,-,CASSGPRADTQYF
TRBV11-3,TRBJ2-3,-,CASSPGTDTQYF
TRBV14,TRBJ1-6,-,CASSATAAPLHF
TRBV18,TRBJ1-4,-,CASSPLTGHNEKLFF
TRBV10-2,TRBJ2-7,TRBD2,CASRFGGSASEQYF
TRBV19,TRBJ1-6,TRBD1,CASSIGQGGGNSPLHF
TRBV1,TRBJ2-7,-,CTSSQDLKDPGEPLAKGGF
TRBV19,TRBJ1-5,-,CASSKGRERNQPQHF
TRBV10-3,TRBJ2-6,TRBD1,CATSGGDRVSGANVLTF
TRBV11-2,TRBJ1-1,-,CASSLVGIGDTEAFF
TRBV18,TRBJ1-6,TRBD1,CASSPTGGNSPLHF
TRBV5-1,TRBJ2-2,-,CASSFRGGGELFF
TRBV27,TRBJ2-3,TRBD2,CASSLPGGRTDTQYF
TRBV29-1,TRBJ1-1,TRBD1,CSVEGTGDTEAFF
TRBV7-9,TRBJ1-4,-,CASSSRQVDEKLFF
TRBV9,TRBJ2-2,TRBD2,CASSPGLAGGTGELFF
TRBV5-6,TRBJ2-5,TRBD1,CASSSDRQETQYF